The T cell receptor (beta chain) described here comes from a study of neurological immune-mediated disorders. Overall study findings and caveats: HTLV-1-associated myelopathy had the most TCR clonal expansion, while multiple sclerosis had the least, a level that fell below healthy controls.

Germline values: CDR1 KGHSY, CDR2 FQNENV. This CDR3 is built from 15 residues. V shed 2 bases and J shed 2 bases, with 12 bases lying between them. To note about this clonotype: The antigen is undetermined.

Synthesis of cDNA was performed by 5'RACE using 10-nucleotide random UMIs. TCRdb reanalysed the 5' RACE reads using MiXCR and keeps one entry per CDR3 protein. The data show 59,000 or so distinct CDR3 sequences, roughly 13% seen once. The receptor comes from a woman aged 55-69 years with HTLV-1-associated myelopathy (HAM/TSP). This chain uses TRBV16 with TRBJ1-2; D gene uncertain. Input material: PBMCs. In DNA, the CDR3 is TGTGCCAGCAGCCAAGCAGCCGGGAAAAACTATGGCTACACCTTC. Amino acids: CASSQAAGKNYGYTF.